These 32 T cell receptor beta chains came from one sample sequenced in a study of CD4 T cells in relation to SARS-CoV-2 and coronaviruses. The repertoire was sequenced with immunoSEQ multiplex PCR; TCRdb's copy has only in-frame clones and lacks some. The repertoire holds tens of thousands of clones, around 72% seen once, with roughly 12% in the top ten. Before the COVID-19 pandemic, during about 2011-2019, CD4+ T cells were taken from unexposed donors. The cells were cultured for roughly 11 days before CD4+ T cells were isolated. No cognate antigen is known for these TCRs. Sequencing used CD4+ T cells from PBMCs, cultured in vitro. These receptors were collected from a human donor in good health.

The CDR3 sequence is CASSLEGGQGYEQYF. The CDR3 nucleotides read TGTGCCAGCAGCTTAGAAGGGGGACAGGGTTACGAGCAGTACTTC. J is TRBJ2-7 and V is TRBV11-2; 9 nucleotides align to TRBD1. With V trimmed by 0 bases and J by 4 bases, 4 bases remained unmatched. The CDR3 runs to 15 residues. Germline CDR1 is SGHAT and CDR2 is FQNNGV.

V usage is TRBV3-1 (or the pseudogene TRBV3-2) and J usage is TRBJ1-2; 10 positions agree with TRBD1. CDR1 and CDR2 from the germline V gene are LGHDT and YNNKEL (reference sequence). J was trimmed by 3 bases and V by 1 base; bases with no gene match: 5. The CDR3 runs 16 residues. The CDR3 bases are TGTGCCAGCAGCCAAGCGTTTGGGACAGGGGACTATGGCTACACCTTC. Protein: CASSQAFGTGDYGYTF.

The J gene is TRBJ2-1, the V gene TRBV7-2; 7 bases are a match to TRBD2. Germline V gives CDR1 SGHTA, CDR2 FQGNSA. V was pared by 2 bases and J by 7 bases, with 2 bases of the junction left unmatched. The CDR3 runs 13 residues. CDR3 region: CASSLPLANEQFF. DNA for the CDR3: TGTGCCAGCAGCTTACCACTAGCGAATGAGCAGTTCTTC.

The V gene is TRBV11-2, the J gene TRBJ1-1; no firm D call. V was pared by 8 bases and J by 2 bases, with 12 bases between. The CDR3 runs 13 residues. The V gene's germline CDR1 is SGHAT and CDR2 FQNNGV. In DNA, the CDR3 is TGTGCCAGCCTCAGCCGGGGAAACACTGAAGCTTTCTTT. Translated: CASLSRGNTEAFF.

This clone has just a few counts. This CDR3 is CASSQDIGSYNEQFF. DNA for the CDR3: TGTGCCAGCAGCCAAGATATCGGGTCCTACAATGAGCAGTTCTTC. The chain uses TRBV3-1 (or the pseudogene TRBV3-2) and TRBJ2-1, with D unresolved. The germline V gene encodes CDR1 LGHDT and CDR2 YNNKEL (reference sequence). The V end was cut by 0 bases, the J end by 1 base, with 7 bases between. This CDR3 spans 15 amino acids.

V and J are TRBV7-9 and TRBJ2-5; D gene unclear. V was shortened by 2 bases and J by 2 bases, with 12 bases between the two germline ends. In germline, CDR1 is SEHNR, CDR2 FQNEAQ (reference sequence). There are 15 residues in the CDR3. CDR3 DNA sequence: TGTGCCAGCAGCTTATGGCCCCAAGAGCAAGAGACCCAGTACTTC. Translating it yields CASSLWPQEQETQYF.

V and J are TRBV27 and TRBJ2-5; TRBD1 agrees at 7 bases. This CDR3 region has 13 residues. Per germline, CDR1 MNHEY and CDR2 SMNVEV (reference sequence). V was pared by 5 bases and J by 7 bases, with 7 bases of the junction left unmatched. CDR3 loop: CASSPRDRLTQYF. The CDR3 region has the DNA TGTGCCAGCAGTCCCCGGGACAGACTGACCCAGTACTTC.

The J gene is TRBJ1-1, the V gene TRBV7-9; D remains unclear. CDR3 length: 13 residues. Trimming stripped 6 bases from V and 9 bases from J, with 17 bases between. Looked up from germline, CDR1 is SEHNR and CDR2 is FQNEAQ (reference sequence). The CDR3 DNA reads as TGTGCCAGCAGATCCGACCTCCAGAAAAAAGCTTTCTTT. Its translation is CASRSDLQKKAFF.

In its sample, this clone was seen a few times. This rearrangement joins TRBV19 to TRBJ2-7; either TRBD1 or TRBD2 may supply D (7 bases each). Per the germline V gene, CDR1 is LNHDA and CDR2 is SQIVND (reference sequence). V was pared by 7 bases and J by 1 base, with 17 bases between. This CDR3 has 15 amino acids. The CDR3 DNA follows: TGTGCCAGTAACCGAGGGGGGGGACAGTCCTACGAGCAGTACTTC. This encodes CASNRGGGQSYEQYF.

The J gene is TRBJ2-5, the V gene TRBV6-5; TRBD1 might be the D (6 bases). Germline V lookup: CDR1 MNHEY, CDR2 SVGAGI. This CDR3 region has 13 residues. The germline V and J ends were trimmed by 8 bases and 5 bases, with 15 bases remaining between them. Here the CDR3 DNA reads TGTGCCAGCCTCAACAGGGTTTACGAGACCCAGTACTTC. This codes for CASLNRVYETQYF.

This clone has a single count. The chain recombines TRBV12-3 or TRBV12-4 with TRBJ1-1; D is possibly TRBD1 (6 bases). This CDR3 comprises 13 residues. Trimming removed 5 bases from V and 6 bases from J, with 13 bases in between. DNA of the CDR3: TGTGCCAGCAGTAACACAGGGAGCGCTGAAGCTTTCTTT. Protein product: CASSNTGSAEAFF.

The J gene is TRBJ2-1, the V gene TRBV4-1, with 11 bases fitting TRBD2. J gave up 13 bases and V 3 bases, and 14 bases lay outside the gene matches. The CDR3 loop spans 16 amino acids. Germline lookup yields CDR1 MGHRA and CDR2 YSYEKL. The CDR3 region has the DNA TGCGCCAGCAGCCATCCCGGAGGTAGCGGGGGGGCCGGACAGTTCTTC. Protein: CASSHPGGSGGAGQFF.

This clone was detected only a few times. J is TRBJ2-1 and V is TRBV11-1, with D tentatively TRBD2 (6 bases). CDR1 is SGHAT and CDR2 is FQDESV in the germline V gene (reference sequence). The V and J ends lost 5 bases and 12 bases respectively, with 14 bases between them. This CDR3 region has 12 residues. Written as DNA, the CDR3 is TGTGCCAGCAGCCCGGGAGAGTTCGGGCAGTTCTTC. Its protein product is CASSPGEFGQFF.

The chain recombines TRBV4-3 with TRBJ2-2; possible D gene TRBD1, 5 bases. CDR3 length: 14 residues. V lost 0 bases and J 7 bases, leaving 9 bases between the germline ends. Germline V gene data show CDR1 as LGHNA and CDR2 as YSLEER. This chain's CDR3 is CASSQEGPRGELFF. The CDR3 coding sequence is TGCGCCAGCAGCCAAGAGGGGCCCCGCGGGGAGCTGTTTTTT.

In DNA, the CDR3 is TGTGCCAGCAGTGGCGGGAGGGGCTACGAGCAGTACTTC. This gives the protein CASSGGRGYEQYF. V is TRBV2 and J is TRBJ2-7; 9 nucleotides align to TRBD2. V gave up 4 bases and J gave up 3 bases; unmatched junction bases: 1. The CDR3 loop spans 13 amino acids. Germline lookup yields CDR1 SNHLY and CDR2 FYNNEI.

This chain joins TRBV2 and TRBJ2-5; TRBD1 agrees at 9 bases. The CDR3 is made up of 15 amino acids. With 6 bases clipped from V and 0 bases from J, the junction kept 5 bases outside the gene matches. CDR1 is SNHLY and CDR2 is FYNNEI in the germline V gene. CDR3 sequence: CASRDRGTYQETQYF. Here the CDR3 DNA reads TGTGCCAGCAGAGACAGGGGGACCTACCAAGAGACCCAGTACTTC.

The chain links TRBV7-9 to TRBJ2-2, with a tentative D call TRBD2 (6 bases). V was clipped by 5 bases and J by 4 bases, with 14 bases between them. Germline V CDR1 and CDR2: SEHNR, FQNEAQ (reference sequence). CDR3 length: 15 residues. The CDR3 sequence is CASSQRRAGTGELFF. CDR3 nucleotides: TGTGCCAGCAGCCAGAGGAGGGCCGGCACCGGGGAGCTGTTTTTT.

This clone was recorded a few times. V gene TRBV6-4 combines with J gene TRBJ1-2; 7 bases map to TRBD1. The CDR3 extends over 13 amino acids. After removal of 6 bases from V and 8 bases from J, the junction contained 9 bases not matched to a gene. Germline V lookup: CDR1 MRHNA, CDR2 SNTAGT. Written as DNA, the CDR3 is TGTGCCAGCAGCGAACAGGGGTTAGGGGGCTACACCTTC. It is translated as CASSEQGLGGYTF.

V usage is TRBV27 and J usage is TRBJ2-3; D remains ambiguous. V gave up 6 bases and J gave up 4 bases, with 17 bases separating them. The length of the CDR3 is 15 residues. From germline, CDR1 is MNHEY and CDR2 SMNVEV (reference sequence). CDR3 in amino acids: CASSLDLRAADTQYF. In DNA form, the CDR3 reads TGTGCCAGCAGCCTCGACCTAAGGGCGGCAGATACGCAGTATTTT.

The V gene is TRBV5-1, the J gene TRBJ2-2; D unclear. With 0 bases removed from V and 2 bases from J, the gap between germline ends came to 11 bases. Per the germline V gene, CDR1 is SGHRS and CDR2 is YFSETQ. This CDR3 comprises 16 residues. The CDR3 loop is CASSLVKLPNTGELFF. The CDR3 DNA reads TGCGCCAGCAGCTTGGTTAAGTTACCCAACACCGGGGAGCTGTTTTTT.

This chain uses TRBV7-2 with TRBJ2-3; D is perhaps TRBD2 (6 bases). With 6 bases removed from V and 6 bases from J, the gap between germline ends came to 13 bases. The germline V gene encodes CDR1 SGHTA and CDR2 FQGNSA. The length of the CDR3 is 13 residues. The CDR3 sequence is CASRLTGGDTQYF. The CDR3 nucleotides are TGTGCCAGCAGACTAACCGGGGGTGATACGCAGTATTTT.

The chain couples TRBV7-2 to TRBJ2-5; TRBD2 is a possible D gene (5 bases). Germline values: CDR1 SGHTA, CDR2 FQGNSA. The CDR3 spans 16 residues. Deletions cut 2 bases from V and 5 bases from J, with 18 bases between. CDR3 in amino acids: CASSLQASPSGETQYF. The CDR3 DNA reads as TGTGCCAGCAGCTTACAGGCATCCCCCAGCGGTGAGACCCAGTACTTC.

The gene calls are TRBV28 and TRBJ2-7; 11 bases line up with TRBD2. The CDR3 contains 13 residues. The V gene's germline CDR1 is MDHEN and CDR2 SYDVKM. Trimming cost V 5 bases and J 6 bases; bases outside gene matches: 3. CDR3 coding DNA: TGTGCCAGCAGTCGTAGCGGGAGGGCCGAGCAGTACTTC. This gives the protein CASSRSGRAEQYF. Looking up the rest from reference TRBV28 and TRBJ2-7 gives the full variable domain: DVKVTQSSRYLVKRTGEKVFLECVQDMDHENMFWYRQDPGLGLRLIYFSYDVKMKEKGDIPEGYSVSREKKERFSLILESASTNQTSMYLCASSRSGRAEQYFGPGTRLTVT.

This clone has a handful of counts. This chain joins TRBV18 and TRBJ1-1, with D unclear. The CDR3 is 13 residues long. The V gene lost 1 base and the J gene lost 1 base, with 4 bases spanning the gap. Germline CDR1 reads KGHSH; CDR2 reads LQKENI. The CDR3 loop reads CASSPLRNTEAFF. CDR3 coding DNA: TGTGCCAGCTCACCACTAAGGAACACTGAAGCTTTCTTT.

J is TRBJ1-4 and V is TRBV3-1 (or the pseudogene TRBV3-2); weak D call: TRBD1 (6 bases). The CDR3 totals 13 residues. V lost 4 bases to trimming and J lost 7 bases, with 10 bases between them. Per the germline V gene, CDR1 is LGHDT and CDR2 is YNNKEL (reference sequence). The CDR3 coding sequence is TGTGCCAGCAGCCTCCGGGGGCGTGAAAAACTGTTTTTT. It codes for CASSLRGREKLFF.

A few counts support this clone. V usage is TRBV7-9 and J usage is TRBJ2-7, with a possible D match to TRBD1 (6 bases). Germline CDR1 and CDR2: SEHNR and FQNEAQ (reference sequence). The CDR3 runs to 13 residues. V shed 5 bases and J shed 2 bases, with 10 bases lying between them. The CDR3 region is CASSRDKAYEQYF. The CDR3 DNA is TGTGCCAGCAGCCGGGACAAAGCCTACGAGCAGTACTTC.

The V gene is TRBV3-1 (or the pseudogene TRBV3-2), the J gene TRBJ2-5, with TRBD1 identical over 11 bases. The trim removed 4 bases at V and 5 bases at J, leaving 9 bases unmatched. Germline V gene sequence: CDR1 LGHDT, CDR2 YNNKEL (reference sequence). The CDR3 runs to 16 residues. CDR3 protein: CASSRQDRGRRETQYF. The CDR3 bases are TGTGCCAGCAGCCGACAGGACAGGGGGCGGAGGGAGACCCAGTACTTC.

V is TRBV7-2 and J is TRBJ2-2, with a possible D match to TRBD1 (5 bases). Germline CDR1 and CDR2: SGHTA and FQGNSA. The V gene lost 1 base and the J gene lost 7 bases, with 10 bases spanning the gap. The CDR3 spans 14 residues. The CDR3: CASSLVEGVGELFF. The CDR3 DNA is TGTGCCAGCAGCTTAGTAGAAGGGGTCGGGGAGCTGTTTTTT.

V and J are TRBV18 and TRBJ2-7, with D hard to call. This CDR3 spans 16 amino acids. V was trimmed by 1 base and J by 1 base, leaving 14 bases between them. The germline V gene has CDR1 KGHSH and CDR2 LQKENI. The CDR3 loop is CASSPLAAGSSYEQYF. The DNA for the CDR3 is TGTGCCAGCTCACCACTTGCGGCCGGGTCTTCCTACGAGCAGTACTTC.

The chain uses TRBV6-5 and TRBJ2-5, with a possible D match to TRBD2 (6 bases). CDR1 is MNHEY, CDR2 SVGAGI, per germline. CDR3 length: 14 amino acids. Trimming took off 5 bases at V and 5 bases at J, with 15 bases between the two ends. The chain's CDR3 is CASSPGGGVETQYF. The DNA of the CDR3 is TGTGCCAGCAGTCCGGGTGGCGGGGTCGAGACCCAGTACTTC.

This clone appeared a single time. The genes are TRBV5-1 and TRBJ1-5; D call uncertain. The CDR3 totals 14 residues. From germline, CDR1 is SGHRS and CDR2 YFSETQ. V was shortened by 4 bases and J by 2 bases, with 10 bases between the two germline ends. The CDR3 loop reads CASSRDGGNQPQHF. DNA of the CDR3: TGCGCCAGCAGCCGCGACGGAGGCAATCAGCCCCAGCATTTT.

This clone is judged medium-sized. V and J are TRBV6-2 or TRBV6-3 and TRBJ1-2, with D maybe TRBD1 (6 bases). The CDR3 is 14 amino acids. Germline CDR1 reads MNHEY; CDR2 reads SVGEGT. The V and J ends lost 5 bases and 8 bases respectively, with 18 bases between them. CDR3 DNA sequence: TGTGCCAGCAGTACAGAGGCCGGGACACAGGGCTACACCTTC. Its translation: CASSTEAGTQGYTF.